These T cell receptor beta chains were read from a single sample in a study of blood T cell repertoires in COVID-19. The data were produced by immunoSEQ multiplex PCR, yet TCRdb's version contains in-frame clones alone and is incomplete. This sample has 120,000 or so clones, with 85% to 90% found just once. Sequenced input: peripheral blood. All receptors derive from a man in his fifties or sixties with acute or convalescent COVID-19. Each CDR3 is given with its conserved first and last residue. The order of the fields is J gene, clone size, V gene, D gene, CDR3 protein, CDR3 DNA. A D gene is named only where the DNA matches it firmly. Some rows have no size entry. The others give once, few or many, or a class for an expanded clone.

TRBJ1-6,.,TRBV5-1,.,CASSLVAGPNSPLHF,TGCGCCAGCAGCTTGGTGGCAGGGCCTAACTCACCCCTCCACTTT
TRBJ2-3,.,TRBV7-9,.,CASSLGQTDHTDTQYF,TGTGCCAGCAGCTTAGGACAGACCGATCACACAGATACGCAGTATTTT
TRBJ2-3,.,TRBV5-1,TRBD2,CASSLVTSGSGGDTQYF,TGCGCCAGCAGCTTGGTAACTAGCGGGAGTGGGGGTGATACGCAGTATTTT
TRBJ2-1,.,TRBV4-2,TRBD2,CASRTGRLAGNNEQFF,TGTGCCAGCAGGACGGGGCGACTAGCGGGCAACAATGAGCAGTTCTTC
TRBJ1-5,.,TRBV27,.,CASSPAGAGQPQHF,TGTGCCAGCAGTCCCGCAGGGGCCGGTCAGCCCCAGCATTTT
TRBJ2-1,.,TRBV5-8,TRBD2,CASSLARTSGAYNEQFF,TGTGCCAGCAGCTTGGCCCGCACTAGCGGGGCCTACAATGAGCAGTTCTTC
TRBJ2-1,.,TRBV19,TRBD2,CASSTGLAGVGEQFF,TGTGCCAGTAGTACGGGACTAGCGGGAGTTGGTGAGCAGTTCTTC
TRBJ2-2,.,TRBV7-2,.,CASSSNRATGELFF,TGTGCCAGCAGCTCGAACAGGGCCACCGGGGAGCTGTTTTTT
TRBJ2-6,.,TRBV5-1,.,CASSPAVYGQASGANVLTF,TGCGCCAGCAGCCCAGCAGTGTATGGGCAGGCCTCTGGGGCCAACGTCCTGACTTTC
TRBJ1-3,.,TRBV9,.,CASSVEEVRTGNTIYF,TGTGCCAGCAGCGTAGAGGAGGTACGCACAGGAAACACCATATATTTT
TRBJ1-2,once,TRBV27,TRBD1,CASSITGGSFYGYTF,TGTGCCAGCAGTATAACAGGGGGTTCTTTCTATGGCTACACCTTC
TRBJ1-1,.,TRBV18,.,CASSPSSRGDTEAFF,TGTGCCAGCTCACCATCGAGCAGGGGAGACACTGAAGCTTTCTTT
TRBJ2-1,.,TRBV6-6,.,CASSRAEVNEQFF,TGTGCCAGCAGCCGAGCGGAGGTGAATGAGCAGTTCTTC